This T cell receptor beta chain was recorded in a study of shared clonotypes between healthy human individuals. Study-level background: Used for every donor were three CD4 naive, three CD4 memory, two CD8 naive and one CD8 memory plate.

This clone has only one observation. No antigen is known for it. Study findings and constraints: Among non-shared clonotypes, generation probabilities were lower than among those shared by all four donors.

There are 15 residues in the CDR3. Trimming stripped 1 base from V and 6 bases from J, with 12 bases between. From germline, CDR1 is SGHTA and CDR2 FQGNSA. TCRdb's table, derived via immunoSEQ multiplex PCR, lists solely in-frame clones and lacks some. This table has around 2.3 million clones, nearly 97% appearing once. The chain recombines TRBV7-2 with TRBJ2-2; tentatively, D is TRBD2 (6 bases). The specimen sequenced was naive CD4+ T cells sorted from blood. The subset here: CD45RA+ positively selected. The TCR sequence derives from a man between 18 and 35 years old in good health. CDR3: CASSLVGGVAGELFF. CDR3 nucleotide sequence: TGTGCCAGCAGCTTAGTCGGAGGGGTGGCCGGGGAGCTGTTTTTT. Full variable domain (missing parts from reference TRBV7-2 and TRBJ2-2): GAGVSQSPSNKVTEKGKDVELRCDPISGHTALYWYRQSLGQGLEFLIYFQGNSAPDKSGLPSDRFSAERTGGSVSTLTIQRTQQEDSAVYLCASSLVGGVAGELFFGEGSRLTVL.